This T cell receptor (beta chain) was identified during a study of CD8 T cells in ankylosing spondylitis. General study points: Clones linked with disease were CD8+ and fairly uncommon in the peripheral blood. Disease-linked clones reportedly concentrated significantly in matched ankylosing spondylitis synovial fluid. Some motif variants were previously reported in reactive arthritis synovial fluid and blood. Apparently characteristic of ankylosing spondylitis blood was a TCR beta motif (roughly 8 highly homologous variants).

This clonotype was recorded at least ten times. The target antigen is unknown. CDR3 length equals 12 residues. V was cut by 5 bases and J by 6 bases, with 9 bases left in between. Germline CDR1 and CDR2: SEHNR and FQNEAQ (reference sequence). One entry per CDR3 protein results from TCRdb running MiXCR on the 5' RACE reads. The sample has roughly 64,000 distinct CDR3 sequences; 6.2% are singletons. The sample consisted of synovial fluid, either unsorted or a sorted T cell fraction (not recorded which). This rearrangement joins TRBV7-9 to TRBJ2-3; TRBD2 is a possible D gene (5 bases). This clonotype was sampled from a male donor with ankylosing spondylitis. The CDR3 region is CASSRERDTQYF. The CDR3 region has the DNA TGTGCCAGCAGCCGCGAGCGGGATACGCAGTATTTT.